Listed below are T cell receptor beta chains from one sample, sequenced in a study of technical replicates of blood from a few donors. The table came from immunoSEQ multiplex PCR; TCRdb's copy has only in-frame clones and leaves some out. This sample yields 65,000 to 90,000 clones, of which 90% to 95% are seen a single time; about 0.27% belongs to the top ten. Sequencing input: T cells isolated from PBMCs. These receptors were taken from a human donor in good health. CDR3s include the opening cysteine and the closing phenylalanine or tryptophan. A D gene is named only where the DNA matches it firmly. Size is stated for part of the rows, as once, few or many counts, or as a class when the clone is expanded.

V gene: TRBV4-2
J gene: TRBJ1-4
clone size: NA
D gene: TRBD1
CDR3 DNA: TGTGCCAGCAGCCAAGAGGGAGACAGGGGAGAAAAACTGTTTTTT
CDR3 protein: CASSQEGDRGEKLFF

V gene: TRBV10-1
J gene: TRBJ2-1
clone size: NA
D gene: NA
CDR3 DNA: TGCGCCAGCAGCACAGGGACGGGTTTCGATGAGCAGTTCTTC
CDR3 protein: CASSTGTGFDEQFF

V gene: TRBV7-9
J gene: TRBJ1-5
clone size: NA
D gene: NA
CDR3 DNA: TGTGCCAGCAGCTCCGGGCAGGGGCGAAGGAATCAGCCCCAGCATTTT
CDR3 protein: CASSSGQGRRNQPQHF

V gene: TRBV28
J gene: TRBJ2-7
clone size: NA
D gene: TRBD2
CDR3 DNA: TGTGCCAGCAGTACCCCGGGGCGTAGGGGACTAGCGGGAGGGCCGGTCTACGAGCAGTACTTC
CDR3 protein: CASSTPGRRGLAGGPVYEQYF

V gene: TRBV18
J gene: TRBJ1-2
clone size: NA
D gene: TRBD1
CDR3 DNA: TGTGCCAGCTCACCAGTGTCCGGGACAGGGGGCGTCGGCTACACCTTC
CDR3 protein: CASSPVSGTGGVGYTF

V gene: TRBV5-1
J gene: TRBJ1-3
clone size: once
D gene: NA
CDR3 DNA: TGCGCCAGCAGCCCCGCCAAGGACGAGGGCTCTGGAAACACCATATATTTT
CDR3 protein: CASSPAKDEGSGNTIYF

V gene: TRBV7-9
J gene: TRBJ1-1
clone size: once
D gene: NA
CDR3 DNA: TGTGCCAGCAGCTTAAGTGGACAGAAGAACACTGAAGCTTTCTTT
CDR3 protein: CASSLSGQKNTEAFF

V gene: TRBV10-2
J gene: TRBJ1-2
clone size: NA
D gene: NA
CDR3 DNA: TGCGCCAGCAGTGAGCGGGGCAGGTTTCGGGAGACTGGCTACACCTTC
CDR3 protein: CASSERGRFRETGYTF

V gene: TRBV18
J gene: TRBJ1-4
clone size: NA
D gene: NA
CDR3 DNA: TGTGCCAGCTCACTTTCAGAGGGCGAAAAACTGTTTTTT
CDR3 protein: CASSLSEGEKLFF

V gene: TRBV4-1
J gene: TRBJ1-1
clone size: few
D gene: NA
CDR3 DNA: TGCGCCAGCAGCCACCCCGGACAGTTACAAACTGAAGCTTTCTTT
CDR3 protein: CASSHPGQLQTEAFF

V gene: TRBV7-8
J gene: TRBJ2-2
clone size: NA
D gene: TRBD2
CDR3 DNA: TGTGCCAGCAGCTTAGTAAGCGGGAGCATAACCGGGGAGCTGTTTTTT
CDR3 protein: CASSLVSGSITGELFF

V gene: TRBV11-1
J gene: TRBJ2-3
clone size: NA
D gene: TRBD2
CDR3 DNA: TGTGCCAGCAGCACTCGGGGGGGCACAGATACGCAGTATTTT
CDR3 protein: CASSTRGGTDTQYF

V gene: TRBV5-1
J gene: TRBJ2-1
clone size: NA
D gene: NA
CDR3 DNA: TGCGCCAGCAGCCTGCAACTTTTTTACAATGAGCAGTTCTTC
CDR3 protein: CASSLQLFYNEQFF

V gene: TRBV5-1
J gene: TRBJ2-5
clone size: NA
D gene: TRBD2
CDR3 DNA: TGCGCCAGCTCTCTAGCGGCCTACCAAGAGACCCAGTACTTC
CDR3 protein: CASSLAAYQETQYF

V gene: TRBV6-1
J gene: TRBJ2-7
clone size: NA
D gene: NA
CDR3 DNA: TGTGCCAGCAGTGGACAGGACTCCTACGAGCAGTACTTC
CDR3 protein: CASSGQDSYEQYF

V gene: TRBV6-5
J gene: TRBJ1-2
clone size: NA
D gene: TRBD1
CDR3 DNA: TGTGCCAGCAGCCCGACAGGGAACTATGGCTACACCTTC
CDR3 protein: CASSPTGNYGYTF

V gene: TRBV30
J gene: TRBJ2-3
clone size: NA
D gene: NA
CDR3 DNA: TGCACCCTACAGGTTACAGATACGCAGTATTTT
CDR3 protein: CTLQVTDTQYF

V gene: TRBV2
J gene: TRBJ2-1
clone size: once
D gene: TRBD1
CDR3 DNA: TGTGCCAGCAGTCGTCCCGGGACAGCGACCTCTAACAATGAGCAGTTCTTC
CDR3 protein: CASSRPGTATSNNEQFF

V gene: TRBV14
J gene: TRBJ1-1
clone size: few
D gene: NA
CDR3 DNA: TGTGCCAGCACCCGGGACTGGAACACTGAAGCTTTCTTT
CDR3 protein: CASTRDWNTEAFF

V gene: TRBV6-1
J gene: TRBJ1-1
clone size: NA
D gene: NA
CDR3 DNA: TGTGCCAGCAGGGAGGTTCCTCGGGCTGAAGCTTTCTTT
CDR3 protein: CASREVPRAEAFF

V gene: TRBV5-1
J gene: TRBJ2-1
clone size: NA
D gene: NA
CDR3 DNA: TGCGCCAGCAGCTTGCAGGAACTCTCCTACAATGAGCAGTTCTTC
CDR3 protein: CASSLQELSYNEQFF

V gene: TRBV5-1
J gene: TRBJ2-3
clone size: NA
D gene: NA
CDR3 DNA: TGCGCCAGCAGCTTGGGGCTAGGCACAGATACGCAGTATTTT
CDR3 protein: CASSLGLGTDTQYF

V gene: TRBV5-4
J gene: TRBJ1-6
clone size: NA
D gene: NA
CDR3 DNA: TGTGCCAGCAGCTTGGTAGGGAGCTCCTATAATTCACCCCTCCACTTT
CDR3 protein: CASSLVGSSYNSPLHF

V gene: TRBV23-1
J gene: TRBJ1-4
clone size: NA
D gene: TRBD1
CDR3 DNA: TGCGCCAGCAGTCAAAATAACCGGACAGGAGAAAAACTGTTTTTT
CDR3 protein: CASSQNNRTGEKLFF

V gene: TRBV7-6
J gene: TRBJ2-3
clone size: NA
D gene: NA
CDR3 DNA: TGTGCCAGCAGCTTAGTCGAGTCGAGCACAGATACGCAGTATTTT
CDR3 protein: CASSLVESSTDTQYF

V gene: TRBV21-1
J gene: TRBJ2-1
clone size: NA
D gene: NA
CDR3 DNA: TGTGCCAGCAGGAGGTCCCTATGCAATGAGCAGTTCTTC
CDR3 protein: CASRRSLCNEQFF

V gene: TRBV11-2
J gene: TRBJ1-2
clone size: NA
D gene: NA
CDR3 DNA: TGTGCCAGCAGCTTCCCTATTAACTATGGCTACACCTTC
CDR3 protein: CASSFPINYGYTF

V gene: TRBV15
J gene: TRBJ1-5
clone size: once
D gene: NA
CDR3 DNA: TGTGCCACCAGCAGCTATAATCAGCCCCAGCATTTT
CDR3 protein: CATSSYNQPQHF

V gene: TRBV7-8
J gene: TRBJ2-1
clone size: NA
D gene: TRBD2
CDR3 DNA: TGTGCCAGCAGCTTGGGACTAGCGGTACCTTGGGACAATGAGCAGTTCTTC
CDR3 protein: CASSLGLAVPWDNEQFF

V gene: TRBV7-2
J gene: TRBJ1-6
clone size: once
D gene: TRBD1
CDR3 DNA: TGTGCCAGCAGCTTAATTCGCGTTTGGGACAGTTATAATTCACCCCTCCACTTT
CDR3 protein: CASSLIRVWDSYNSPLHF

V gene: TRBV9
J gene: TRBJ2-7
clone size: NA
D gene: TRBD1
CDR3 DNA: TGTGCCAGCAGCCCCCGCCAGGGGGAATATTACGAGCAGTACTTC
CDR3 protein: CASSPRQGEYYEQYF

V gene: TRBV30
J gene: TRBJ1-1
clone size: NA
D gene: TRBD1
CDR3 DNA: TGTGCCTGGACTAGACAGGGGTCCCCTCGAGAGGCTTTCTTT
CDR3 protein: CAWTRQGSPREAFF

V gene: TRBV11-2
J gene: TRBJ2-1
clone size: once
D gene: TRBD1
CDR3 DNA: TGTGCCAGCAGCCTCATACAGGGACAGGGGGGAAATGAGCAGTTCTTC
CDR3 protein: CASSLIQGQGGNEQFF

V gene: TRBV30
J gene: TRBJ1-5
clone size: NA
D gene: NA
CDR3 DNA: TGTGCCTGGGCCCGACAGGGCAATCAGCCCCAGCATTTT
CDR3 protein: CAWARQGNQPQHF

V gene: TRBV7-7
J gene: TRBJ2-1
clone size: NA
D gene: NA
CDR3 DNA: TGTGCTAGCAGCTTGGGCACAGGGTCCAATGAGCAGTTCTTC
CDR3 protein: CASSLGTGSNEQFF

V gene: TRBV2
J gene: TRBJ2-7
clone size: NA
D gene: TRBD1
CDR3 DNA: TGTGCCAGCAGAAGGGGGACAGGAAGCTCCTACGAGCAGTACTTC
CDR3 protein: CASRRGTGSSYEQYF

V gene: TRBV4-1
J gene: TRBJ1-1
clone size: NA
D gene: TRBD1
CDR3 DNA: TGCGCCAGCAGCCAAGTGGGGACAGGGGGTGATTACACTGAAGCTTTCTTT
CDR3 protein: CASSQVGTGGDYTEAFF

V gene: TRBV5-1
J gene: TRBJ1-5
clone size: NA
D gene: NA
CDR3 DNA: TGCGCCAGCAGCGAGCCCCGGGTCCTAAGGGGCCAGCCCCAGCATTTT
CDR3 protein: CASSEPRVLRGQPQHF

V gene: TRBV28
J gene: TRBJ2-7
clone size: NA
D gene: TRBD2
CDR3 DNA: TGTGCCAGCAGCCTAGCGGCTTACGAGCAGTACTTC
CDR3 protein: CASSLAAYEQYF

V gene: TRBV6-5
J gene: TRBJ1-3
clone size: NA
D gene: NA
CDR3 DNA: TGTGCCAGCAGTTATCACCAGGGGTTCTCTGGAAACACCATATATTTT
CDR3 protein: CASSYHQGFSGNTIYF

V gene: TRBV5-1
J gene: TRBJ2-3
clone size: few
D gene: NA
CDR3 DNA: TGCGCCAGCAGCCCCAAGGAGGCTACAGATACGCAGTATTTT
CDR3 protein: CASSPKEATDTQYF

V gene: TRBV9
J gene: TRBJ1-2
clone size: NA
D gene: TRBD1
CDR3 DNA: TGTGCCAGCAACTACTCCCCGGGACAGGGAATTTCGAGTGGCTACACCTTC
CDR3 protein: CASNYSPGQGISSGYTF

V gene: TRBV19
J gene: TRBJ1-5
clone size: NA
D gene: NA
CDR3 DNA: TGTGCCAGTAGTAGGCTCCTCAATCAGCCCCAGCATTTT
CDR3 protein: CASSRLLNQPQHF

V gene: TRBV5-5
J gene: TRBJ1-1
clone size: NA
D gene: NA
CDR3 DNA: TGTGCCAGCAGCCAAGACAGGATATCGGGAAGTTTCTTT
CDR3 protein: CASSQDRISGSFF

V gene: TRBV10-1
J gene: TRBJ2-2
clone size: NA
D gene: TRBD1
CDR3 DNA: TGCGCCAGCAGTGAATTAGGACAGGGGTTTCGGACCGGGGAGCTGTTTTTT
CDR3 protein: CASSELGQGFRTGELFF

V gene: TRBV2
J gene: TRBJ1-2
clone size: NA
D gene: NA
CDR3 DNA: TGTGCCAGCAGTGAATTTCCGCTGGGCGGCTACACCTTC
CDR3 protein: CASSEFPLGGYTF

V gene: TRBV5-6
J gene: TRBJ2-3
clone size: NA
D gene: NA
CDR3 DNA: TGTGCCAGCAGCTTGTGGGGGGGGACAAGCACAGATACGCAGTATTTT
CDR3 protein: CASSLWGGTSTDTQYF

V gene: TRBV19
J gene: TRBJ2-3
clone size: NA
D gene: NA
CDR3 DNA: TGTGCCAGTTCCAGGGGGACTTACACAGATACGCAGTATTTT
CDR3 protein: CASSRGTYTDTQYF

V gene: TRBV27
J gene: TRBJ2-2
clone size: few
D gene: NA
CDR3 DNA: TGTGCCAGCAGTTTATCGCCGGGAGTGGACACCGGGGAGCTGTTTTTT
CDR3 protein: CASSLSPGVDTGELFF

V gene: TRBV11-2
J gene: TRBJ2-7
clone size: NA
D gene: TRBD1
CDR3 DNA: TGTGCCAGCAGCCTTCCCTCTGGGACAGGGACCTACGAGCAGTACTTC
CDR3 protein: CASSLPSGTGTYEQYF